The source of this T cell receptor beta chain is a study of cytomegalovirus exposure and HLA in healthy donors. This clone was counted a few times. Its antigen is unidentified. Findings and limits, study-wide: Specific recognition of CMV antigens was confirmed in vitro for a few chains (all CMV-associated). HLA-A and HLA-B allele assignments for most subjects were reportedly predicted accurately using TCR beta sequences. Association with HLA alleles at 0.05 false discovery rate was found for around 17,000 TCR beta sequences in a later analysis.

The CDR3 runs 16 residues. V lost 3 bases, J lost 7 bases, and 22 bases lay in between. In germline, CDR1 is SQVTM, CDR2 ANQGSEA. Vbeta (60) and Jbeta (13) primers were used in the PCR. Generated by immunoSEQ multiplex PCR, the TCRdb table keeps only in-frame clones and is missing some. Of around 120,000 clones listed, roughly 9.9% are singletons. The chain carries TRBV29-1 and TRBJ2-1; a weak D match, TRBD2 (7 bases). Sequenced sample: PBMCs. The TCR sequence derives from a young man in good health and CMV-seronegative. CDR3 sequence (DNA): TGCAGCGTTGAGGGGAGGGGGGACCTTCTAGGTAATGAGCAGTTCTTC. Residues: CSVEGRGDLLGNEQFF.